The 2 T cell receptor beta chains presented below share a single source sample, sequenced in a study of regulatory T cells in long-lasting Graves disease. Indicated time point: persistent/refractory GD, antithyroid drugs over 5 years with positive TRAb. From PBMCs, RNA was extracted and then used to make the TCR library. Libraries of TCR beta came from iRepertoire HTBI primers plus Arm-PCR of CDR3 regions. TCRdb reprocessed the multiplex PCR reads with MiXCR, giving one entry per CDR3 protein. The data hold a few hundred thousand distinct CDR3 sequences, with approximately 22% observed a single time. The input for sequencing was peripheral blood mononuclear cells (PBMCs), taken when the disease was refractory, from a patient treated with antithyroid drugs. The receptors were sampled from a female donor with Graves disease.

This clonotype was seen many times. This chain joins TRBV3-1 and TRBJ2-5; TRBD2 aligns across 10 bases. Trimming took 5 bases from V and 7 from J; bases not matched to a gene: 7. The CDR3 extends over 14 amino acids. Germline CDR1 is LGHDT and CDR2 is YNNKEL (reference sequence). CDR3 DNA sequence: TGTGCCAGCAGCGAGCGGGAGGGCCTTGTGACCCAGTACTTC. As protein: CASSEREGLVTQYF.

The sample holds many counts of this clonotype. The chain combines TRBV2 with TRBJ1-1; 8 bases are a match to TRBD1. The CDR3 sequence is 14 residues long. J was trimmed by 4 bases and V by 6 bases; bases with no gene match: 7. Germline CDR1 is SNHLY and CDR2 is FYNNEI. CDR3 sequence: CASRDRGRVTEAFF. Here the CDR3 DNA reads TGTGCCAGCAGAGACAGGGGTAGGGTCACTGAAGCTTTCTTT.